Sequencing of this T cell receptor beta chain was carried out in a study of T cells in Graves' hyperthyroidism and ophthalmopathy. General study points: A model of 13 V-J pairs discriminated ophthalmopathy from stable hyperthyroidism. The model made its ophthalmopathy prediction, and onset followed a median approximately six months later.

Reasons for excluding patients were uncontrolled infection, other autoimmune disease, pregnancy or lactation. RNA transcripts provided the source from which TCR beta CDR3 regions were amplified. HTBI primers were the set used in a first-round RT-PCR of the TCR CDR3. One entry per CDR3 protein results from TCRdb running MiXCR on the multiplex PCR reads. The profile shows roughly 380,000 distinct CDR3 sequences, more than 11% of them singletons. Germline V gives CDR1 LGHDT, CDR2 YNNKEL (reference sequence). V lost 3 bases and J lost 0, with 9 bases in between. This CDR3 has 15 amino acids. In the case of this clonotype: The antigen is unknown.

The source is a woman aged 55-69 years with Graves' hyperthyroidism. Sequencing was performed on blood. V is TRBV3-1 and J is TRBJ2-1; D ambiguous. CDR3 residues: CASSHGGLSYNEQFF. Here the CDR3 DNA reads TGTGCCAGCAGCCACGGCGGCCTCTCCTACAATGAGCAGTTCTTC.